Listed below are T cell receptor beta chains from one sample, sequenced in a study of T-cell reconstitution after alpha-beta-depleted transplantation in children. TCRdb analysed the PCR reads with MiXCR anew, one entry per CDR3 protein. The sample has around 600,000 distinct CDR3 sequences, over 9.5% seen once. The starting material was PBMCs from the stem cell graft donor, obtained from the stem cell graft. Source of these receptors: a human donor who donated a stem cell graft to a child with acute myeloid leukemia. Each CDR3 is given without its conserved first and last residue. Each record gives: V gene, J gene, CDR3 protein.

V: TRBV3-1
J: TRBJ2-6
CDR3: ASSRPGTGTGANGLT

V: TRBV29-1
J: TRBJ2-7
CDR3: SVWTSDSYEQY

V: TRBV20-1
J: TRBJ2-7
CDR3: SARATTGTSGYEQY

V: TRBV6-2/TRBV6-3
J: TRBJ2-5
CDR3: ASRGGGDEETQY

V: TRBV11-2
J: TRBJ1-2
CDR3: ASSLRPGGGDMVIGGYT

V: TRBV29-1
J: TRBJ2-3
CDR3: STGRGSRTDTQY

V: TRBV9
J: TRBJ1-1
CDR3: ASSVRGSGNTEAF

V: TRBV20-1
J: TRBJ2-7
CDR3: SARGQVFSYEQY

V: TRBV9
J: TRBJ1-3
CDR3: ASSVAWGKAGNTIY

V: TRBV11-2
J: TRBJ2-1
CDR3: ASSAGGPINEQF

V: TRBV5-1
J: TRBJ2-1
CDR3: ASRLPETLAGPYNEQF

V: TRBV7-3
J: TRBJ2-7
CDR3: ASSLSPGGSYEQY

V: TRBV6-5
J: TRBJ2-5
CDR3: ASSSNRAGETQY

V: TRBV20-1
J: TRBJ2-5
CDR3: SGLVGSQETQY

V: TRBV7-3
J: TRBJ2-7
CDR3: ASSAPTGGFYEQY

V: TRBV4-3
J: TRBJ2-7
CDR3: ASSQDPTSGGEQY

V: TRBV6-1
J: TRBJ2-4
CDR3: ASSNSGRAKNIQY

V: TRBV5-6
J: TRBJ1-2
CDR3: ASSPFDRGNYGYT

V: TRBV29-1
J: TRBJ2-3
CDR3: SVAGGDTSTDTQY

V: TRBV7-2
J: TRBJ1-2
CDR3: ASSPGQTFYGYT

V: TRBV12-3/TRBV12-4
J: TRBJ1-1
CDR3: ASSLGRASTEAF

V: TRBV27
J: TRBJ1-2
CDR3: ASTQLSSFSGYT

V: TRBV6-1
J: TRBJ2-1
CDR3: ASSRDRVMDEQF

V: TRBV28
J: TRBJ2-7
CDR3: ATEDVIYEQY

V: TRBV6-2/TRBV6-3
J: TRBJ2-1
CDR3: ASSYPTSGRSEQF

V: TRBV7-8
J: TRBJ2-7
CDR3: ASSLGQTTYEQY

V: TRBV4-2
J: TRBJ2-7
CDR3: ASSQGTSGGGLDEQY

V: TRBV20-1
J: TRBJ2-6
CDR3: SARDQTGNGANVLT

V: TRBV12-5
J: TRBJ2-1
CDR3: ASGQQLAGYNEQF

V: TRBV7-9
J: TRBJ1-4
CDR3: ASSADRGRGEKLF

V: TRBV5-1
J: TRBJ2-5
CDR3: ASSSRREKGGSETQY

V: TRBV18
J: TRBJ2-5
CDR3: ASSPPIGGIQETQY